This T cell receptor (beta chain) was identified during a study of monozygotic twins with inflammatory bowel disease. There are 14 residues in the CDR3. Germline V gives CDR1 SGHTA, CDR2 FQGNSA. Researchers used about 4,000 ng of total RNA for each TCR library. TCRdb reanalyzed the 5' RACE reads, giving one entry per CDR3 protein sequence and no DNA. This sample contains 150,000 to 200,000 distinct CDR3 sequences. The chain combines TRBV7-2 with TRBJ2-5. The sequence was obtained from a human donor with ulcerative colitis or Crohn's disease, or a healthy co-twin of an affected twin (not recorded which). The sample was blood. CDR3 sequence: CASSPSRVQETQYF. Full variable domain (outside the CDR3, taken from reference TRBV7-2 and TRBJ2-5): GAGVSQSPSNKVTEKGKDVELRCDPISGHTALYWYRQSLGQGLEFLIYFQGNSAPDKSGLPSDRFSAERTGGSVSTLTIQRTQQEDSAVYLCASSPSRVQETQYFGPGTRLLVL.